Listed here are 21 T cell receptor beta chains from one sample, sequenced in a study of OX40 agonist ivuxolimab in advanced cancers. TCRdb's table, derived via immunoSEQ multiplex PCR, lists solely in-frame clones and lacks some. The sample comprises 70,000 or so clones, about 80% of which are singletons, and about 2.2% rests with the top ten. The starting material was CD4+ or CD8+ T cells sorted from blood, obtained in a trial of the OX40 agonist ivuxolimab. These TCRs come from an adult with an advanced solid tumor such as melanoma, head and neck, liver or kidney cancer.

This chain links TRBV6-6 with TRBJ1-1, with D perhaps matching TRBD1 (5 bases). The CDR3 has 14 amino acids. Germline CDR1 and CDR2: MNHNY and SVGAGI (reference sequence). V dropped 6 bases and J dropped 0 bases, with 11 bases sitting between them. The CDR3 nucleotides are TGTGCCAGCAGGAGGGACGACTTGAACACTGAAGCTTTCTTT. Translating gives CASRRDDLNTEAFF.

This chain joins TRBV7-3 and TRBJ1-1; D is unclear. The CDR3 runs 13 residues. CDR1 SGHTA and CDR2 FQGTGA come from the germline V gene. Trimming shortened V by 5 bases and J by 4 bases, and 11 bases separated the two germline ends. The CDR3 DNA reads TGTGCCAGCAGCCACGGTGGAGGCACTGAAGCTTTCTTT. It yields the protein CASSHGGGTEAFF.

The rearrangement joins TRBV28 to TRBJ2-5; D is perhaps TRBD2 (7 bases). Germline V gene lookup returns CDR1 MDHEN and CDR2 SYDVKM. This CDR3 region has 14 residues. The V gene lost 5 bases and the J gene lost 5 bases, with 15 bases spanning the gap. The CDR3 is CASSPGGARETQYF. The CDR3 DNA sequence: TGTGCCAGCAGTCCTGGGGGGGCACGCGAGACCCAGTACTTC.

This clone was seen more than once but under ten times. CDR3 protein: CASRLTESSYNEQFF. The CDR3 DNA is TGTGCCAGCAGGTTGACAGAGAGCTCCTACAATGAGCAGTTCTTC. This sequence joins TRBV27 and TRBJ2-1, with D tentatively TRBD1 (5 bases). CDR1 is MNHEY and CDR2 is SMNVEV in the germline V gene (reference sequence). Trimming shortened V by 6 bases and J by 0 bases, and 12 bases separated the two germline ends. This CDR3 spans 15 amino acids.

V and J are TRBV7-9 and TRBJ2-3; tentatively, D is TRBD2 (6 bases). This CDR3 comprises 16 residues. CDR1 is SEHNR and CDR2 is FQNEAQ in the germline V gene (reference sequence). V lost 5 bases and J 2 bases, leaving 17 bases between the germline ends. The CDR3 nucleotides read TGTGCCAGCAGCCCACAGCGGAGGGAACTCACAGATACGCAGTATTTT. It is translated as CASSPQRRELTDTQYF.

This rearrangement joins TRBV6-6 to TRBJ1-5; D uncertain. This CDR3 contains 14 residues. Germline CDR1 reads MNHNY; CDR2 reads SVGAGI (reference sequence). Trimming took off 0 bases at V and 11 bases at J, with 14 bases between the two ends. Written as DNA, the CDR3 is TGTGCCAGCAGTTACTCGACCCTAGACTGGGCCCAGCATTTT. Translation: CASSYSTLDWAQHF.

The CDR3 DNA reads as TGCGCCAGCAGCTTCGCCCCGGGAGTTACCTACGAGCAGTACTTC. Translation gives CASSFAPGVTYEQYF. The V and J genes are TRBV5-1 and TRBJ2-7, with D maybe TRBD2 (6 bases). Germline V gives CDR1 SGHRS, CDR2 YFSETQ. The CDR3 sequence is 15 residues long. Trimming cost V 2 bases and J 2 bases, with 14 bases left between them.

This sequence joins TRBV6-5 and TRBJ1-2; 8 bases map to TRBD1. Germline V gene lookup returns CDR1 MNHEY and CDR2 SVGAGI. V lost 0 bases to trimming and J lost 4 bases; unmatched junction nucleotides: 4. This CDR3 region has 15 residues. The CDR3 is CASSYSGTGPYGYTF. The CDR3 DNA follows: TGTGCCAGCAGTTACTCCGGGACAGGACCCTATGGCTACACCTTC.

For this clone: In the same sample, other DNA sequences code for this CDR3. The CDR3, as DNA: TGCGCCAGCAGCCCCGACAGGGGCCGCGAGCAGTACTTC. Encoded protein: CASSPDRGREQYF. V and J are TRBV5-1 and TRBJ2-7; 8 bases agree with TRBD1. The CDR3 contains 13 residues. Per the germline V gene, CDR1 is SGHRS and CDR2 is YFSETQ. V trimming: 4 bases; J trimming: 6 bases; junction bases outside the gene matches: 6.

This chain joins TRBV6-5 and TRBJ2-2; the D gene is possibly TRBD2 (6 bases). V was pared by 2 bases and J by 3 bases, with 10 bases between. CDR1 is MNHEY and CDR2 is SVGAGI in the germline V gene. The CDR3 has 15 residues. The CDR3 loop is CASSYQWGDTGELFF. Here the CDR3 DNA reads TGTGCCAGCAGTTACCAGTGGGGGGACACCGGGGAGCTGTTTTTT.

The rearrangement joins TRBV18 to TRBJ1-2, with 9 positions matching TRBD1. Per the germline V gene, CDR1 is KGHSH and CDR2 is LQKENI. This CDR3 has 16 amino acids. The V gene end was trimmed by 3 bases and the J gene end by 2 bases; junction bases not matched to a gene: 7. The CDR3 region is CASSPRQGGLNYGYTF. CDR3 in DNA: TGTGCCAGCTCACCCCGACAGGGGGGACTGAACTATGGCTACACCTTC.

This rearrangement joins TRBV5-1 to TRBJ2-1; the match to TRBD2 covers 13 bases. Germline values: CDR1 SGHRS, CDR2 YFSETQ. Trimming took 3 bases from V and 4 from J; bases not matched to a gene: 1. The CDR3 has 15 amino acids. The CDR3 spells CASSWTSGGYNEQFF. Written as DNA, the CDR3 is TGCGCCAGCAGCTGGACTAGCGGGGGTTACAATGAGCAGTTCTTC.

This chain uses TRBV5-1 with TRBJ2-2, with D perhaps matching TRBD1 (6 bases). The CDR3 has 15 residues. The germline V gene encodes CDR1 SGHRS and CDR2 YFSETQ. V lost 0 bases, J lost 4 bases, and 10 bases lay in between. The DNA of the CDR3 is TGCGCCAGCAGCTTGGACAGGGCAACCACCGGGGAGCTGTTTTTT. It translates to CASSLDRATTGELFF.

The gene calls are TRBV7-9 and TRBJ1-4; TRBD1 aligns across 9 bases. Per the germline V gene, CDR1 is SEHNR and CDR2 is FQNEAQ (reference sequence). The CDR3 contains 15 residues. V lost 5 bases and J lost 8; bases outside the gene matches: 9. This CDR3 reads CASSEPYRGQEKLFF. CDR3 bases: TGTGCCAGCAGCGAACCTTACAGGGGGCAGGAAAAACTGTTTTTT.

This chain links TRBV5-1 with TRBJ1-4; the D is unclear. This CDR3 has 14 amino acids. V lost 2 bases, J lost 1 base, and 6 bases lay in between. Germline lookup yields CDR1 SGHRS and CDR2 YFSETQ. CDR3 sequence: CASSFGRTNEKLFF. Written as DNA, the CDR3 is TGCGCCAGCAGCTTTGGCAGAACTAATGAAAAACTGTTTTTT.

The chain couples TRBV7-8 to TRBJ1-1, with D hard to call. The CDR3 has 13 amino acids. CDR1 and CDR2 from the germline V gene are SGHVS and FQNEAQ. The V end lost 6 bases, the J end lost 2 bases, and 10 bases lay between the germline ends. The CDR3 loop is CASSTRENTEAFF. CDR3 bases: TGTGCCAGCAGTACACGGGAAAACACTGAAGCTTTCTTT.

To note about this clone: Additional DNA sequences in this sample encode the identical CDR3. This chain uses TRBV5-4 with TRBJ1-6; 7 bases map to TRBD1. Germline assignment: CDR1 SGHNT and CDR2 YYREEE (reference sequence). This CDR3 contains 14 residues. V was pared by 0 bases and J by 9 bases, with 3 bases of the junction left unmatched. The CDR3 DNA follows: TGTGCCAGCAGCTTGGACAGGGGTAGTTCACCCCTCCACTTT. Protein sequence: CASSLDRGSSPLHF.

In this sample, this clone turned up a few times. The rearrangement links TRBV9 to TRBJ2-2, with unresolved D. Looked up from germline, CDR1 is SGDLS and CDR2 is YYNGEE. The CDR3 loop spans 15 amino acids. V was cut by 0 bases and J by 3 bases, with 9 bases left in between. The CDR3 sequence is CASSVALWDTGELFF. The CDR3 coding sequence is TGTGCCAGCAGCGTAGCCCTGTGGGACACCGGGGAGCTGTTTTTT.

The V call is TRBV5-1, the J call TRBJ1-1; D is unresolved. This CDR3 spans 14 amino acids. Per germline, CDR1 SGHRS and CDR2 YFSETQ. V was pared by 1 base and J by 7 bases, with 14 bases between. CDR3 sequence (DNA): TGCGCCAGCAGCTTGCCCACCCCCGGAGGTGAAGCTTTCTTT. This gives the protein CASSLPTPGGEAFF. The whole variable domain, remainder taken from reference TRBV5-1 and TRBJ1-1, is KAGVTQTPRYLIKTRGQQVTLSCSPISGHRSVSWYQQTPGQGLQFLFEYFSETQRNKGNFPGRFSGRQFSNSRSEMNVSTLELGDSALYLCASSLPTPGGEAFFGQGTRLTVV.

The genes are TRBV6-1 and TRBJ1-3, with D hard to call. This CDR3 is built from 13 residues. Germline V gene lookup returns CDR1 MNHNS and CDR2 SASEGT. V lost 4 bases, J lost 0 bases, and 4 bases lay in between. The CDR3: CASSVSSGNTIYF. The CDR3 DNA follows: TGTGCCAGCAGTGTGAGCTCTGGAAACACCATATATTTT.

The chain joins TRBV5-5 to TRBJ2-7; D may match TRBD1 or TRBD2 (5 bases each). The ends were cut back, 6 bases at V and 3 bases at J, with 16 bases in the middle. CDR3 length equals 14 residues. The germline V gene has CDR1 SGHKS and CDR2 YYEKEE (reference sequence). CDR3 nucleotide sequence: TGTGCCAGCACCATGGGGACCGAGGTCTACGAGCAGTACTTC. Translated: CASTMGTEVYEQYF.